This T cell receptor (beta chain) was profiled in a study of breast tumors, draining lymph nodes, adjacent tissues. Study-wide results and caveats: Compared with basal-like, luminal-like tumors shared significantly more repertoire with nontumor tissue. Data only fit, rather than demonstrated, lymph node origin of most tumor T cells. Tumor repertoires ranked between lymph nodes and nontumor tissue in diversity, with V and J gene preferences. Data fit most tumor T cells coming from lymph node, expanding in tumor.

This CDR3 is 15 amino acids long. Germline CDR1 reads SEHNR; CDR2 reads FQNEAQ (reference sequence). Points on this clonotype: Its antigen is unidentified. A much larger clone is a single base away; this may be a read error.

Axillary draining lymph nodes of breast cancer patients supplied the node samples. TCRdb re-called the multiplex PCR reads through MiXCR, storing one row per CDR3 protein. The sample holds some 230,000 distinct CDR3 sequences, under 35% seen once. The sample comprised axillary lymph node tissue. The TCR comes from a female donor with breast cancer. Some clones in this sample may be carry-over from other donors' samples. This chain joins TRBV7-9 and TRBJ1-3; TRBD1 might be the D (5 bases). The DNA of the CDR3 is TGTGCCAGCAGCCCACCAGCGGAAAGGGGAAACACCATACATTTT. Its protein is CASSPPAERGNTIHF. Full variable domain (outside the CDR3, taken from reference TRBV7-9 and TRBJ1-3): DTGVSQNPRHKITKRGQNVTFRCDPISEHNRLYWYRQTLGQGPEFLTYFQNEAQLEKSRLLSDRFSAERPKGSFSTLEIQRTEQGDSAMYLCASSPPAERGNTIHFGEGSWLTVV.